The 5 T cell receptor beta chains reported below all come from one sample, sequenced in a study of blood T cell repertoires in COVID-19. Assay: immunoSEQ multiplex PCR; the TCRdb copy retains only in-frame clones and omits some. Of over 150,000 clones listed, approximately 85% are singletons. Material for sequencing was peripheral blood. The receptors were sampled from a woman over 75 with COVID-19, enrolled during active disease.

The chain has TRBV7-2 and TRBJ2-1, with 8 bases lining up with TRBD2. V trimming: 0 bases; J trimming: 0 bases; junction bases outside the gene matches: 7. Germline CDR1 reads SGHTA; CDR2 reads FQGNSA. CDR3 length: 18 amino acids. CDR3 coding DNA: TGTGCCAGCAGCTTAGCGCTTGGCGGGGGGCTCTCCTACAATGAGCAGTTCTTC. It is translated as CASSLALGGGLSYNEQFF.

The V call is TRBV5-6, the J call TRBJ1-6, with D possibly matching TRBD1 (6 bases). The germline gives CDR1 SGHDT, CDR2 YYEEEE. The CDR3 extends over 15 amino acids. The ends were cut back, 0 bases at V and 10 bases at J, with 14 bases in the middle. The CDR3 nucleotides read TGTGCCAGCAGCTTGGGGGGGCGCGGTGGATCACCCCTCCACTTT. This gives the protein CASSLGGRGGSPLHF.

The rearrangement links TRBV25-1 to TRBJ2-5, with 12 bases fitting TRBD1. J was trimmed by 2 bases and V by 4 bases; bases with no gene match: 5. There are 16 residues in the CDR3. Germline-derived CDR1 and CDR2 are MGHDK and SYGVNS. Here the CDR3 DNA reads TGTGCCAGCAGTGGGGACAGGGGGCCGGGACAAGAGACCCAGTACTTC. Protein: CASSGDRGPGQETQYF.

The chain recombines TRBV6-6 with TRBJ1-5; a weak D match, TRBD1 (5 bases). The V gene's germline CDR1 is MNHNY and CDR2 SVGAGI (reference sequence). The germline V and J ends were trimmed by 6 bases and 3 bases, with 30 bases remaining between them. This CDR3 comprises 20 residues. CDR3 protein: CASSPITGSVLLGFNQPQHF. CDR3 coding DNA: TGTGCCAGCAGCCCCATTACAGGTTCCGTATTGCTGGGATTCAATCAGCCCCAGCATTTT.

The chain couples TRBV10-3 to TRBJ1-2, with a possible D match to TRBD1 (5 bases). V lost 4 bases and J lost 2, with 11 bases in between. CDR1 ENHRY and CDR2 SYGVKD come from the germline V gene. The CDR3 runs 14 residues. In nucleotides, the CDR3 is TGTGCCATCAGTGGGACACATATGAACTATGGCTACACCTTC. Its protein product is CAISGTHMNYGYTF.